This TCR beta chain was retrieved from a study of blood T cell repertoires in COVID-19. Across the study: The origin of the acute and convalescent COVID-19 samples was the United States, Italy and Spain. Nucleic acid was either cDNA or gDNA, and it came from T cells, B-cell-depleted T cells, or PBMCs.

Seattle enrolled patients during active infection and tracked them longitudinally. The germline V gene has CDR1 SGHAT and CDR2 FQDESV (reference sequence). The CDR3 contains 15 residues. Trimming removed 5 bases from V and 6 bases from J; junction bases left unmatched: 12. This table comes from immunoSEQ multiplex PCR, and its TCRdb copy is limited to in-frame clones, with some not included. The sample includes about 99,000 clones, approximately 80% of them seen just once. The rearrangement links TRBV11-1 to TRBJ2-7, with 8 bases lining up with TRBD1. The clonotype originates from an elderly man with COVID-19, enrolled during active disease. The sequencing sample was made of peripheral blood. CDR3 nucleotide sequence: TGTGCCAGCAGCCGCCCGACAGGGGAGTTAGCCGAGCAGTACTTC. Translated: CASSRPTGELAEQYF.